The 22 T cell receptor beta chains listed next were all sequenced from one sample in a study of cytomegalovirus exposure and HLA in healthy donors. Assay used: immunoSEQ multiplex PCR; TCRdb lists only in-frame clones, some missing. The sample lists about 120,000 clones, 85% to 90% seen once, with around 6% in the top ten. Source material: PBMCs. These receptors all stem from a woman aged 18 to 35 in good health and CMV-seropositive.

This chain connects TRBV11-1 to TRBJ2-2, with 7 bases lining up with TRBD2. Germline assignment: CDR1 SGHAT and CDR2 FQDESV (reference sequence). The CDR3 consists of 17 residues. J lost 5 bases, V lost 4 bases, and 13 bases had no gene match. Here the CDR3 DNA reads TGTGCCAGCAGCTGGATACGGGACTACCGACGGACCGGGGAGCTGTTTTTT. Its protein is CASSWIRDYRRTGELFF.

The V and J genes are TRBV7-9 and TRBJ2-3; a weak D match, TRBD2 (5 bases). CDR1 and CDR2 from the germline V gene are SEHNR and FQNEAQ (reference sequence). The CDR3 extends over 15 amino acids. V was trimmed by 1 base and J by 3 bases, leaving 11 bases between them. Here the CDR3 reads CASSLVPGITDTQYF. CDR3 DNA: TGTGCCAGCAGCTTAGTCCCGGGAATAACAGATACGCAGTATTTT.

The table lists this clone with a few counts. This chain uses TRBV7-2 with TRBJ1-6; 8 nucleotides match TRBD1. The V gene's germline CDR1 is SGHTA and CDR2 FQGNSA. V lost 7 bases, J lost 8 bases, and 10 bases stayed unmatched. The CDR3 has 15 residues. DNA for the CDR3: TGTGCCAGCACCCCAGGGGGGACAGGCTATTCACCCCTCCACTTT. Its translation: CASTPGGTGYSPLHF.

This clone was detected a few times. This CDR3 reads CASSHFDRVTEAFF. The CDR3 nucleotides read TGTGCCAGCAGCCATTTTGACAGGGTAACTGAAGCTTTCTTT. V and J are TRBV5-6 and TRBJ1-1; 7 bases fit TRBD1. CDR1 and CDR2 (germline): SGHDT, YYEEEE. The CDR3 loop spans 14 amino acids. The ends lost 4 bases at V and 5 bases at J; junction bases unmatched: 8.

V usage is TRBV4-2 and J usage is TRBJ2-1; 12 bases map to TRBD2. Unmatched junction bases numbered 4, after V lost 3 bases and J lost 4 bases. The V gene's germline CDR1 is LGHNA and CDR2 YNFKEQ. The CDR3 spans 16 residues. The CDR3 sequence is CASSHLGLAGYNEQFF. CDR3 bases: TGTGCCAGCAGCCACCTCGGACTAGCGGGATACAATGAGCAGTTCTTC.

J is TRBJ2-7 and V is TRBV18; 12 nucleotides agree with TRBD1. The CDR3 is 16 residues long. Germline V lookup: CDR1 KGHSH, CDR2 LQKENI. Trimming at V came to 6 bases and at J to 5 bases, leaving 11 bases not matched to a gene. DNA of the CDR3: TGTGCCAGCTCTCTTCTTGGGACAGGGGGCTGGGACGAGCAGTACTTC. Its translation: CASSLLGTGGWDEQYF.

The rearrangement uses TRBV7-8 and TRBJ1-2; D is uncertain. Germline values: CDR1 SGHVS, CDR2 FQNEAQ. Trimming removed 5 bases from V and 3 bases from J, with 13 bases in between. The CDR3 has 14 residues. CDR3 coding DNA: TGTGCCAGCAGCCGTGGCCGCGGGGACTATGGCTACACCTTC. Translated: CASSRGRGDYGYTF.

The J gene is TRBJ2-1, the V gene TRBV7-8, with 10 bases lining up with TRBD2. CDR1 is SGHVS and CDR2 is FQNEAQ in the germline V gene. This CDR3 has 14 residues. The J segment lost 7 bases and the V segment lost 5 bases, leaving 5 bases of the junction unmatched. CDR3 DNA sequence: TGTGCCAGCAGCACCTGGACTAGCGGTAATGAGCAGTTCTTC. Amino acids: CASSTWTSGNEQFF. Together with reference TRBV7-8 and TRBJ2-1, the CDR3 gives the full variable domain: GAGVSQSPRYKVAKRGQDVALRCDPISGHVSLFWYQQALGQGPEFLTYFQNEAQLDKSGLPSDRFFAERPEGSVSTLKIQRTQQEDSAVYLCASSTWTSGNEQFFGPGTRLTVL.

This chain links TRBV11-2 with TRBJ1-1; possibly TRBD1 for D (6 bases). V lost 4 bases, J lost 0 bases, and 12 bases lay in between. Germline loops: CDR1 SGHAT, CDR2 FQNNGV. This CDR3 comprises 15 residues. CDR3 in DNA: TGTGCCAGCAGCTCAGGACAGAGAATGAACACTGAAGCTTTCTTT. Its protein is CASSSGQRMNTEAFF.

The chain joins TRBV6-6 to TRBJ1-4; possible D gene TRBD1, 6 bases. The CDR3 has 15 amino acids. V was pared by 6 bases and J by 0 bases, with 11 bases between. Germline V gene data show CDR1 as MNHNY and CDR2 as SVGAGI (reference sequence). The CDR3 spells CASSQQGATNEKLFF. For the CDR3, the DNA is TGTGCCAGCAGCCAACAGGGAGCAACTAATGAAAAACTGTTTTTT.

The rearrangement links TRBV30 to TRBJ2-3, with a possible D match to TRBD2 (6 bases). Germline CDR1 GTSNPN, CDR2 SVGIG (reference sequence). V shed 4 bases and J shed 5 bases, with 10 bases lying between them. This CDR3 has 12 residues. The chain's CDR3 is CAWNGGKDTQYF. The CDR3 DNA is TGTGCCTGGAATGGGGGGAAAGATACGCAGTATTTT.

V usage is TRBV7-9 and J usage is TRBJ1-3; 8 positions agree with TRBD1. CDR1 and CDR2 from the germline V gene are SEHNR and FQNEAQ (reference sequence). The CDR3 totals 16 residues. J lost 2 bases, V lost 1 base, and 4 bases had no gene match. CDR3 in amino acids: CASSLGQGAPGNTIYF. The DNA for the CDR3 is TGTGCCAGCAGCTTAGGGCAGGGGGCGCCTGGAAACACCATATATTTT.

This chain uses TRBV7-6 with TRBJ2-1; maybe TRBD2 (7 bases). This CDR3 is built from 14 residues. Germline CDR1 and CDR2: SGHVS and FNYEAQ. V lost 3 bases and J lost 8, with 14 bases in between. The CDR3 nucleotides read TGTGCCAGCAGCTTTGCGGGGGCAGAGGATGAGCAGTTCTTC. This translates into CASSFAGAEDEQFF.

The genes are TRBV7-6 and TRBJ1-1, with TRBD1 identical over 7 bases. The CDR3 length is 14 residues. Looked up from germline, CDR1 is SGHVS and CDR2 is FNYEAQ. Trimming cost V 5 bases and J 0 bases; bases outside gene matches: 3. CDR3 region: CASSRGQMNTEAFF. CDR3 nucleotide sequence: TGTGCCAGCAGCCGGGGACAGATGAACACTGAAGCTTTCTTT. The full variable domain, rest sourced from reference TRBV7-6 and TRBJ1-1, is GAGVSQSPRYKVTKRGQDVALRCDPISGHVSLYWYRQALGQGPEFLTYFNYEAQQDKSGLPNDRFSAERPEGSISTLTIQRTEQRDSAMYRCASSRGQMNTEAFFGQGTRLTVV.

The V gene is TRBV28, the J gene TRBJ1-2; unclear D gene. This CDR3 contains 17 residues. From germline, CDR1 is MDHEN and CDR2 SYDVKM. Trimming removed 3 bases from V and 0 bases from J, with 17 bases in between. The CDR3 is CASSLETGIRSNYGYTF. For the CDR3, the DNA is TGTGCCAGCAGTTTGGAGACCGGGATTAGATCTAACTATGGCTACACCTTC.

This chain joins TRBV6-5 and TRBJ1-5, with 7 bases aligning to TRBD1. The CDR3 runs 15 residues. Germline V lookup: CDR1 MNHEY, CDR2 SVGAGI. The V segment lost 4 bases and the J segment 0 bases; nucleotides outside the gene matches: 3. CDR3 DNA sequence: TGTGCCAGCAGTTCGACAGGGATTAGCAATCAGCCCCAGCATTTT. This translates into CASSSTGISNQPQHF.

The J gene is TRBJ1-3, the V gene TRBV6-1; TRBD1 matches at 7 bases. After removal of 4 bases from V and 1 base from J, the junction contained 7 bases not matched to a gene. The CDR3 has 16 amino acids. CDR1 and CDR2 from the germline V gene are MNHNS and SASEGT. The CDR3 DNA reads TGTGCCAGCAGTGGACACAGGGGTGGTTCTGGAAACACCATATATTTT. Protein sequence: CASSGHRGGSGNTIYF.

The chain combines TRBV7-3 with TRBJ2-1; 11 nucleotides line up with TRBD2. Per the germline V gene, CDR1 is SGHTA and CDR2 is FQGTGA. V lost 5 bases to trimming and J lost 9 bases; unmatched junction nucleotides: 9. The CDR3 covers 15 residues. This chain's CDR3 is CASSTLAGDIGEQFF. The DNA for the CDR3 is TGTGCCAGCAGCACACTAGCGGGAGATATAGGTGAGCAGTTCTTC.

The rearrangement links TRBV4-2 to TRBJ2-3; D may be TRBD2 (5 bases). V lost 1 base and J lost 12, with 11 bases in between. Per germline, CDR1 LGHNA and CDR2 YNFKEQ. The CDR3 contains 12 residues. Here the CDR3 reads CASSQVDTGQYF. The DNA for the CDR3 is TGTGCCAGCAGCCAAGTTGATACGGGACAGTATTTT.

The CDR3 DNA reads as TGTGCCAGCAGTGAAGAATCCCACGCTAGTAGCAATCAGCCCCAGCATTTT. It yields the protein CASSEESHASSNQPQHF. The chain combines TRBV6-1 with TRBJ1-5; D is undetermined. The CDR3 is 17 residues long. The germline V and J ends were trimmed by 1 base and 0 bases, with 13 bases remaining between them. Looked up from germline, CDR1 is MNHNS and CDR2 is SASEGT.

The sample holds one count of this clone. At one end the junction does not follow the germline gene, possibly because of a read error. CDR3 sequence reads: CASSLNPGVGETQYF. The CDR3 bases are TGTGCTAGCAGCTTAAACCCAGGGGTAGGGGAGACCCAGTACTTC. V and J are TRBV7-7 and TRBJ2-5; maybe TRBD1 (6 bases). Germline V gene sequence: CDR1 SSHAT, CDR2 FNYEAQ (reference sequence). This CDR3 is 15 amino acids long.

The chain recombines TRBV7-2 with TRBJ1-5; the D is unclear. The CDR3 is 13 amino acids. Trimming removed 5 bases from V and 3 bases from J, with 8 bases in between. Germline CDR1 is SGHTA and CDR2 is FQGNSA. In nucleotides, the CDR3 is TGTGCCAGCAGCACTAACTTCAATCAGCCCCAGCATTTT. Translated: CASSTNFNQPQHF. Looking up the rest from reference TRBV7-2 and TRBJ1-5 gives the full variable domain: GAGVSQSPSNKVTEKGKDVELRCDPISGHTALYWYRQSLGQGLEFLIYFQGNSAPDKSGLPSDRFSAERTGGSVSTLTIQRTQQEDSAVYLCASSTNFNQPQHFGDGTRLSIL.